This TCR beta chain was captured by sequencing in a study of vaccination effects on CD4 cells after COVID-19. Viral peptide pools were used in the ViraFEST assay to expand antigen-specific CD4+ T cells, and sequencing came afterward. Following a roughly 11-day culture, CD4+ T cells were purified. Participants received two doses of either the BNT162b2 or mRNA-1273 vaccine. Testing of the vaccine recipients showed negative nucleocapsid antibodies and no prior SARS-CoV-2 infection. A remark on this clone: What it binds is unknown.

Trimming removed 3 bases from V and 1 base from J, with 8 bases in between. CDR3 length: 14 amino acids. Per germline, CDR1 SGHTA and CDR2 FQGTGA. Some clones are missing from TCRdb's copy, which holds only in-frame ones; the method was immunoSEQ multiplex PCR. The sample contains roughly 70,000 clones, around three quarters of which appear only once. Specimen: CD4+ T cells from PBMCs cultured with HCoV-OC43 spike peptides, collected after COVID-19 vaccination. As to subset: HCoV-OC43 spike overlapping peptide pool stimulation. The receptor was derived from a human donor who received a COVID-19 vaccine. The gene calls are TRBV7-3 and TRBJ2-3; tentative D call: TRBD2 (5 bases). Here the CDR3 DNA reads TGTGCCAGCAGCTTTGGACTTCGCACAGATACGCAGTATTTT. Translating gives CASSFGLRTDTQYF. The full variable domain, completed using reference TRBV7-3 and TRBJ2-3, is GAGVSQTPSNKVTEKGKYVELRCDPISGHTALYWYRQSLGQGPEFLIYFQGTGAADDSGLPNDRFFAVRPEGSVSTLKIQRTERGDSAVYLCASSFGLRTDTQYFGPGTRLTVL.